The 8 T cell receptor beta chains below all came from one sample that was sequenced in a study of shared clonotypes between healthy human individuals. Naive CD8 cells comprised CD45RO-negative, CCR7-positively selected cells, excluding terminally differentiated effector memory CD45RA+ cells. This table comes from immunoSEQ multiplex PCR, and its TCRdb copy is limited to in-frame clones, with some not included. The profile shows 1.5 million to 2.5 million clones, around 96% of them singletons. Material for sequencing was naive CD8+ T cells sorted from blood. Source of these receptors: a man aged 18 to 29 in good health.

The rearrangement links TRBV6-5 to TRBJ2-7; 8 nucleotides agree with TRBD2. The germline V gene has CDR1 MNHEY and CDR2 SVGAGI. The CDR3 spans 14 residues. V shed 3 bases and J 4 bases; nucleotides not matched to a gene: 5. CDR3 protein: CASSYDGRGYEQYF. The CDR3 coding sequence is TGTGCCAGCAGTTATGACGGGAGGGGGTACGAGCAGTACTTC.

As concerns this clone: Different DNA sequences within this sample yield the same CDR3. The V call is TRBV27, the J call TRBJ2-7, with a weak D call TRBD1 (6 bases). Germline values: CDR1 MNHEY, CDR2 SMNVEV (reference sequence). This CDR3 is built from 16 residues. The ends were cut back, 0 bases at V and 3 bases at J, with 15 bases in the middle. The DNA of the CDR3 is TGTGCCAGCAGTTTATCTGTGGGGACACGGAGCTACGAGCAGTACTTC. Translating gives CASSLSVGTRSYEQYF.

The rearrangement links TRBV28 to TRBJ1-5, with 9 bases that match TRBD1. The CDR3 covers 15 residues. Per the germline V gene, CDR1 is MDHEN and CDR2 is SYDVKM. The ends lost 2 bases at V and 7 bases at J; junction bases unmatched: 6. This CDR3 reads CASSLPGTGMQPQHF. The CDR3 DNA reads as TGTGCCAGCAGTTTACCCGGGACAGGGATGCAGCCCCAGCATTTT.

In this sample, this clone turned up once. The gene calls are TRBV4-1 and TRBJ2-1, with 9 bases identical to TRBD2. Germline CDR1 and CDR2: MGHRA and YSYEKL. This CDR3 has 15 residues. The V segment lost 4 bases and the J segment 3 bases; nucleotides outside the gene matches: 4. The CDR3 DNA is TGCGCCAGCAGCCTTAGCGGGGGAGACTACAATGAGCAGTTCTTC. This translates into CASSLSGGDYNEQFF.

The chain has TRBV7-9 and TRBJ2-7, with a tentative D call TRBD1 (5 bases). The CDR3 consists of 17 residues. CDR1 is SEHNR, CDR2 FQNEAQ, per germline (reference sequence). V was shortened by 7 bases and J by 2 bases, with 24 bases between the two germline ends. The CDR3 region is CASTHSSGRYNPYEQYF. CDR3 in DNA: TGTGCCAGCACGCATTCCTCAGGGCGATACAACCCCTACGAGCAGTACTTC. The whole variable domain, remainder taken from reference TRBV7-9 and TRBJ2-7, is DTGVSQNPRHKITKRGQNVTFRCDPISEHNRLYWYRQTLGQGPEFLTYFQNEAQLEKSRLLSDRFSAERPKGSFSTLEIQRTEQGDSAMYLCASTHSSGRYNPYEQYFGPGTRLTVT.

The CDR3 DNA follows: TGTGCCAGCAGCTTAGCGGGGCCCTACGAGCAGTACTTC. Translation gives CASSLAGPYEQYF. The chain recombines TRBV5-6 with TRBJ2-7, with 7 bases matching TRBD2. Germline V gives CDR1 SGHDT, CDR2 YYEEEE. This CDR3 is built from 13 residues. V trimming: 2 bases; J trimming: 2 bases; junction bases outside the gene matches: 1. The whole variable domain, remainder taken from reference TRBV5-6 and TRBJ2-7, is DAGVTQSPTHLIKTRGQQVTLRCSPKSGHDTVSWYQQALGQGPQFIFQYYEEEERQRGNFPDRFSGHQFPNYSSELNVNALLLGDSALYLCASSLAGPYEQYFGPGTRLTVT.

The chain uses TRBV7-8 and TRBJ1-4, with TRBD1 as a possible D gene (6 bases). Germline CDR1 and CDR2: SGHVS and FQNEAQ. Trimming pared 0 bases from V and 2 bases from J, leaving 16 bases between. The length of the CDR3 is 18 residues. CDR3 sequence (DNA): TGTGCCAGCAGCTTAGCGCCCTCAGGGGAGGACACTAATGAAAAACTGTTTTTT. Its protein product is CASSLAPSGEDTNEKLFF.

The CDR3 nucleotides are TGTGCCAGCAGCCTGGAGACAGGGAACTACGAGCAGTACTTC. Translating it yields CASSLETGNYEQYF. The J gene is TRBJ2-7, the V gene TRBV5-8, with TRBD1 matching 7 bases. CDR1 and CDR2 from the germline V gene are SGHTS and YDEGEE. After removal of 4 bases from V and 3 bases from J, the junction contained 7 bases not matched to a gene. The CDR3 loop spans 14 amino acids.